The following is a T cell receptor (beta chain) sequence with its context. Its antigen target is currently unknown. Per-nucleotide qualities are absent, and no much larger clonotype sits a single base away. These data come from a study of blood T cell repertoires in COVID-19 (dated by TCRdb to 2020 to 2022). Broadly, across the study: Samples covering the acute and convalescent phases of COVID-19 were provided by collaborators in the United States, Italy and Spain. The prospective study material was composed of cDNA or gDNA derived from T cells, B-cell-depleted T cells, or PBMCs. Where available, HLA class I and class II types were taken from metadata supplied by the sample provider and were not determined by assay-based typing. The sample metadata nearly always contained a de-identified subject ID, COVID-19 status, age in years and sex. The dataset comprised deeply sampled blood TCRbeta repertoires from subjects exposed to, actively infected with, or recovered from COVID-19. Samples came from the ongoing ImmuneRACE study (first 160 participants) plus 1,254 subjects from 6 global collaborators. The repertoires were released in a freely available public database intended as a resource for research on the immune response to SARS-CoV-2.

CDR1 and CDR2 (SGHRS, YFSETQ) derive from the germline V gene. The CDR3 sequence holds 16 residues, the cysteine and phenylalanine included. The sequence is cut down to CDR3 DNA, 48 bases in frame from base 1. The V end gives up 1 base and the J end 1 base, leaving 6 bases in the junction not matched to a gene. The collaborating institutions used their own protocols to collect whole blood in K2EDTA tubes. Collaborator samples were shipped for TCRbeta analysis as frozen whole blood, isolated PBMCs, or DNA extracted from either sample type. Overall study results and their limits: Clinical and demographic metadata were provided uncurated, with the amount varying by source and participant.

TCRbeta CDR3 regions were amplified from genomic DNA using the immunoSEQ Assay, a bias-controlled multiplex PCR. The authors' pipeline ran thus. The number of nucleated cells in each sample was estimated by amplification of reference gene primers within the assay. To quantify the absolute abundance of each unique TCRbeta CDR3 rearrangement, sequence reads were collapsed and filtered. For each sample, productive Simpson clonality was calculated by taking the square root of Simpson's diversity index across productive rearrangements. TCRdb provides this immuneACCESS table in a form limited to in-frame rearrangements. Some clones are lacking; in checked studies, under half of them reflect an unresolved V gene, and why the rest are absent is not known. That table supplies the V and J calls and clone size; D and trimming were determined from the DNA. For this sample the table gives 200,000 to 300,000 clones, of which 84% were detected only once. 8.6% of the sample is held by the ten biggest clonotypes.

Sequenced material: peripheral blood. This sequence uses TRBV5-1 and TRBJ2-7; 9 junctional bases match TRBD2. The clonotype originates from a human donor in a cohort sampled during active COVID-19. The DNA sequence reads TGCGCCAGCAGCTTGTACGAGACTAGCGGTTCCTACGAGCAGTACTTC. It translates to CASSLYETSGSYEQYF.